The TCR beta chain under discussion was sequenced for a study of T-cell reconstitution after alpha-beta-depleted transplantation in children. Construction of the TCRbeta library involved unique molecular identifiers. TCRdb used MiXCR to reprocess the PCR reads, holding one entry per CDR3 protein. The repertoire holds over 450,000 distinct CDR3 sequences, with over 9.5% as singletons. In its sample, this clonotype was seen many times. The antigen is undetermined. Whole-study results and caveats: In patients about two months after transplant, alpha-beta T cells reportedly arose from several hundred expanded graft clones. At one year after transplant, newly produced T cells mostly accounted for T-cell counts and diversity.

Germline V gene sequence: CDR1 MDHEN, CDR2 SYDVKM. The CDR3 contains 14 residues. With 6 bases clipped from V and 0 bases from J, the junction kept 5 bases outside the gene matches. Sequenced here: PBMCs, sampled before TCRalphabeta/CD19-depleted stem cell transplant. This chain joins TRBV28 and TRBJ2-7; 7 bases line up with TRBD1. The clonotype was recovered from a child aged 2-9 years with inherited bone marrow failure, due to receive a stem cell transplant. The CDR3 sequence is CASRERDSSYEQYF. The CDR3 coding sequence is TGTGCCAGCAGGGAGAGGGACAGCTCCTACGAGCAGTACTTC.